This TCR beta chain was captured in a study of beta chain features in type 1 diabetes listed by TCRdb under 2018. Context from the whole study: Mean age, gender distribution, total cell number and subset yield were not different between patients and healthy donors. A total of over 95,000,000 sorted cells were examined across all samples, and RNA yield correlated strongly with the number of cells per subset. Regulatory and stem cell-like memory subsets were obtained from only 8 patients and roughly eight healthy donors, while naive and central memory subsets were obtained from all 28 donors. In the study, TCRB repertoires of sorted circulating CD4+ T cell subsets from recently diagnosed type 1 diabetes patients were compared with those of matched healthy donors. The paper as a whole reports these results and caveats: Because cDNA was sequenced instead of genomic DNA, highly expressing activated cells could be over-represented, though the groups showed no difference in activation or CD3 levels. Only small numbers of individuals were included in the HLA sub-analyses, which left unresolved whether HLA type had any influence on TCRB rearrangement. Naive, central memory and regulatory TCRB repertoires appeared more similar among patients than among healthy donors. A moderate but significant shortening of TCRB CDR3 length was observed in type 1 diabetes patients in all four CD4+ subsets. At VDJ recombination sites, patients with type 1 diabetes made fewer insertions and deleted more nucleotides, a pattern implying thymic rearrangement abnormalities. Shorter templates might have been favored by PCR, but patient and control samples were amplified and corrected together, so both groups would have been affected equally by any skew.

A single peripheral blood draw of around 100 mL on average was collected from each donor into heparinised tubes. Using a panel that included CD45RO, CCR7, CD25, CD127, CD95 and CD27, naive, central memory, regulatory and stem cell-like memory CD4+ T cells were sorted on a BD FACSAria II. Every sorted population had a purity above 98%. PBMCs were separated immediately by Lymphoprep density gradient centrifugation and were stained directly, without being cultured. So that batch effects would be minimized, each experiment stained and sorted samples in pairs, pairing one healthy donor with one patient. CDR1 is given as SGHTA and CDR2 as FQGTGA, both from the germline V gene. Reading from cysteine to phenylalanine, the CDR3 counts 16 amino acids. This entry keeps only the CDR3 DNA: 48 bases, framed from base 1. Cut back by 5 bases and 8 bases, the V and J ends lie 22 bases apart. The table lists this clone with a few counts. Its antigen remains unidentified. No much larger clonotype is one base removed from it; base qualities were not supplied.

The entire amount of isolated RNA was reverse transcribed using the High Capacity cDNA Reverse Transcription Kit, so the sequenced TCRB transcripts were expressed ones. Deep immunoSEQ sequencing was applied to naive, central memory and regulatory T cell samples, giving an average of approximately 4 million total reads per sample. Sorted cells were lysed in RLT buffer and RNA was extracted with DNase-treated RNeasy Micro or Mini kits, depending on cell number. To prevent cross-contamination, each cell subset was processed individually, whereas patient and healthy donor samples were processed jointly. TCRB sequences were amplified from cDNA with the immunoSEQ multiplex PCR, producing 87-bp fragments spanning the CDR3 region. Sequencing of the amplicons was performed on the Illumina HiSeq platform. On the study's bioinformatics: PCR bias was computationally corrected using synthetic template baselines, reads within Hamming distance 2 were collapsed, and singletons that could not be merged were discarded. Reads were aligned to IMGT to assign V, D and J genes, CDR3 length, and insertions or deletions at six rearrangement sites. Within each subset, clonotype counts were normalized to the number of sorted cells before true diversity and Gini coefficients were calculated with the tcR R package. Repertoire sharing was quantified using the overlap coefficient calculated on TCRB nucleotide sequences. Out-of-frame TCRB sequences from naive cells were analyzed to stand in for the pre-selection repertoire. Sourced from immuneACCESS, this table was stored by TCRdb with only in-frame sequences that have V and J called. A share of the clones is absent; for the studies checked, an unresolved V gene accounts for under half, and the remainder has no known explanation. V and J calls and clone size follow that table, whereas D and trimming were derived from the DNA. For this sample the table gives fewer than 250,000 clones, of which about 10% were detected only once. Of the sample, approximately 0.03% falls within the top ten clones.

The receptor was derived from a woman between 18 and 30 years old in good health. The sequenced sample consisted of naive CD4+ T cells from blood. In the paper's terms, the cell subset or site label means: true naive CD4+ T cells. The sequence joins TRBV7-3 to TRBJ2-1; TRBD1 is possibly the D segment (7 matching bases). CDR3 loop: CASSPRAGGPIDEQFF. The base sequence is TGTGCCAGCAGCCCGCGCGCAGGGGGGCCGATCGATGAGCAGTTCTTC.